The present T cell receptor beta chain was sequenced within a study of beta chain features in type 1 diabetes. A word on this clone: Its matching antigen is unknown.

CD45RO/CCR7/CD25/CD127/CD95/CD27 sorting isolated CD4+ naive, central memory, regulatory and stem cell-like memory cells. The CDR3 extends over 14 amino acids. V was trimmed by 7 bases and J by 5 bases, leaving 17 bases between them. The germline gives CDR1 LNHDA, CDR2 SQIVND (reference sequence). Reverse transcribing all isolated RNA meant expressed TCRB transcripts were sequenced. Method: immunoSEQ multiplex PCR; TCRdb's copy keeps in-frame clones and lacks some. Of about 180,000 clones listed, around 13% are singletons. Findings of the study overall: Junctions at VDJ sites from type 1 diabetes patients had fewer insertions and more deletions. Naive, central memory and Treg TCRB repertoires appeared more alike in patients than in healthy donors.

This TCR was sampled from a woman between 18 and 30 years old in good health. What was sequenced was central memory CD4+ T cells from blood. This rearrangement joins TRBV19 to TRBJ1-2, with D perhaps TRBD1 (5 bases). The CDR3 loop is CASNFGRQRYGYTF. CDR3 in DNA: TGTGCCAGTAATTTCGGTCGACAGAGATATGGCTACACCTTC.